The 32 T cell receptor beta chains below all came from one sample that was sequenced in a study of Ad26.COV2.S vaccination and SARS-CoV-2 variants. Sequencing used immunoSEQ multiplex PCR; TCRdb keeps in-frame clones, though not all of them. In the table there are roughly 300,000 clones, 86% of which are singletons. Regarding treatment: roughly 18 received Ad26.COV2.S at low or high dose, single or two shots; several received placebo; per-sample allocation not given. The samples date from day 63 after the first vaccine or placebo injection. The sequences come from peripheral blood, collected in a trial of Ad26.COV2.S vaccine versus placebo. The receptors were sampled from a person aged 18-65 years who received the Ad26.COV2.S COVID-19 vaccine or a placebo.

The V call is TRBV7-9, the J call TRBJ1-5, with 7 bases matching TRBD1. Germline V gene sequence: CDR1 SEHNR, CDR2 FQNEAQ (reference sequence). The CDR3 totals 14 residues. V lost 5 bases to trimming and J lost 4 bases; unmatched junction nucleotides: 5. DNA of the CDR3: TGTGCCAGCAGCGAGGGGGCGCGAAATCAGCCCCAGCATTTT. It yields the protein CASSEGARNQPQHF.

This clone was recorded only once. V usage is TRBV28 and J usage is TRBJ2-1; 7 bases fit TRBD2. V lost 0 bases, J lost 5 bases, and 7 bases stayed unmatched. The length of the CDR3 is 16 residues. Germline CDR1 is MDHEN and CDR2 is SYDVKM. The chain's CDR3 is CASSLWREGLHNEQFF. The CDR3 DNA reads TGTGCCAGCAGTTTATGGAGGGAGGGCCTCCACAATGAGCAGTTCTTC.

The chain links TRBV24-1 to TRBJ1-2; D ambiguous. CDR1 and CDR2 from the germline V gene are KGHDR and SFDVKD. The CDR3 is 12 amino acids. Between the trimmed V and J ends, which lost 1 base and 6 bases, there was a span of 5 bases. CDR3 amino acids: CATSDLVHGYTF. CDR3 nucleotides: TGTGCCACCAGTGATTTAGTTCATGGCTACACCTTC.

This clone has just a few counts. The chain employs TRBV4-3 and TRBJ2-7, with D possibly being TRBD1 (6 bases). With 1 base removed from V and 4 bases from J, the gap between germline ends came to 14 bases. CDR1 is LGHNA and CDR2 is YSLEER in the germline V gene. CDR3 length equals 15 residues. The CDR3 loop is CASSQVRGVSYEQYF. In DNA form, the CDR3 reads TGCGCCAGCAGCCAAGTCAGGGGAGTTAGTTACGAGCAGTACTTC.

The rearrangement links TRBV2 to TRBJ2-7; 8 bases fit TRBD1. This CDR3 has 16 residues. J lost 0 bases, V lost 6 bases, and 10 bases had no gene match. Looked up from germline, CDR1 is SNHLY and CDR2 is FYNNEI. DNA for the CDR3: TGTGCCAGCAGCCACGGACAGGGCGGTCCCTCCTACGAGCAGTACTTC. It is translated as CASSHGQGGPSYEQYF.

This chain connects TRBV5-8 to TRBJ2-5; D remains unclear. The ends were cut back, 1 base at V and 1 base at J, with 8 bases in the middle. The CDR3 contains 14 residues. CDR1 is SGHTS and CDR2 is YDEGEE in the germline V gene. As DNA, the CDR3 is TGTGCCAGCAGCTTGTGGGAATCCCAAGAGACCCAGTACTTC. It codes for CASSLWESQETQYF.

This clone was found a few times. The genes are TRBV14 and TRBJ1-2, with 7 bases matching TRBD1. J was trimmed by 8 bases and V by 5 bases; bases with no gene match: 8. Germline CDR1 reads SGHDN; CDR2 reads FVKESK. CDR3 length: 13 residues. The CDR3 loop is CASSVGQKGGYTF. The CDR3 DNA reads TGTGCCAGCAGCGTGGGACAGAAGGGAGGCTACACCTTC.

V gene TRBV19 combines with J gene TRBJ2-7; D may be TRBD1 (6 bases). Germline V lookup: CDR1 LNHDA, CDR2 SQIVND (reference sequence). This CDR3 region has 15 residues. Trimming pared 3 bases from V and 4 bases from J, leaving 16 bases between. The CDR3 spells CASSIAVGAGYEQYF. The DNA for the CDR3 is TGTGCCAGTAGTATTGCCGTGGGGGCTGGGTACGAGCAGTACTTC.

Only a few counts were recorded for this clone. The genes are TRBV19 and TRBJ1-5; the match to TRBD1 covers 9 bases. In germline, CDR1 is LNHDA, CDR2 SQIVND (reference sequence). The CDR3 has 16 residues. V shed 3 bases and J 5 bases; nucleotides not matched to a gene: 8. The CDR3 sequence: CASSMNRDRADQPQHF. CDR3 DNA: TGTGCCAGTAGTATGAACCGGGACAGGGCGGATCAGCCCCAGCATTTT.

This chain links TRBV6-1 with TRBJ2-7; D call uncertain. V was shortened by 0 bases and J by 2 bases, with 5 bases between the two germline ends. The CDR3 has 13 amino acids. The V gene's germline CDR1 is MNHNS and CDR2 SASEGT. CDR3 loop: CASSEAHPYEQYF. In DNA, the CDR3 is TGTGCCAGCAGTGAAGCGCATCCCTACGAGCAGTACTTC.

V is TRBV5-5 and J is TRBJ2-1; possibly TRBD2 for D (6 bases). CDR3 length: 15 residues. Germline assignment: CDR1 SGHKS and CDR2 YYEKEE (reference sequence). The V end was cut by 4 bases, the J end by 5 bases, with 16 bases between. CDR3 protein: CASSGRSSGHNEQFF. The DNA for the CDR3 is TGTGCCAGCAGCGGGCGGAGTAGCGGACACAATGAGCAGTTCTTC.

The rearrangement links TRBV11-2 to TRBJ2-1; tentatively, D is TRBD2 (5 bases). The CDR3 has 15 residues. Germline-derived CDR1 and CDR2 are SGHAT and FQNNGV. Deletions cut 5 bases from V and 7 bases from J, with 18 bases between. This chain's CDR3 is CASSPEGKRGNEQFF. CDR3 coding DNA: TGTGCCAGCAGCCCAGAGGGAAAGAGAGGGAATGAGCAGTTCTTC.

V usage is TRBV4-1 and J usage is TRBJ2-5; D may be TRBD1 (5 bases). Germline CDR1 reads MGHRA; CDR2 reads YSYEKL. Deletions cut 0 bases from V and 4 bases from J, with 12 bases between. There are 15 residues in the CDR3. DNA for the CDR3: TGCGCCAGCAGCCAAGATCGGCAGGGAAGAGAGACCCAGTACTTC. Translating it yields CASSQDRQGRETQYF.

The CDR3 loop is CASSPDRGWDTEAFF. The CDR3 bases are TGTGCCAGCAGCCCAGACAGGGGGTGGGATACTGAAGCTTTCTTT. The V and J genes are TRBV7-2 and TRBJ1-1, with 9 positions matching TRBD1. The CDR3 extends over 15 amino acids. Germline V lookup: CDR1 SGHTA, CDR2 FQGNSA. The V segment lost 5 bases and the J segment 5 bases; nucleotides outside the gene matches: 9.

V and J are TRBV25-1 and TRBJ2-3, with a weak D call TRBD2 (6 bases). This CDR3 is 10 amino acids long. V was clipped by 8 bases and J by 13 bases, with 13 bases between them. Looked up from germline, CDR1 is MGHDK and CDR2 is SYGVNS. CDR3 sequence: CASGPGGEYF. Here the CDR3 DNA reads TGTGCCAGCGGCCCAGGAGGGGAGTATTTT.

The rearrangement joins TRBV3-1 (or the pseudogene TRBV3-2) to TRBJ1-2, with D possibly matching TRBD1 (6 bases). The CDR3 length is 16 residues. The V gene lost 3 bases and the J gene lost 1 base, with 15 bases spanning the gap. The germline gives CDR1 LGHDT, CDR2 YNNKEL (reference sequence). CDR3 protein: CASSQPTGPSNYGYTF. The CDR3 bases are TGTGCCAGCAGCCAGCCCACAGGGCCAAGTAACTATGGCTACACCTTC.

This clone was found a few times. The chain links TRBV9 to TRBJ2-7; tentative D call: TRBD1 (5 bases). The CDR3 has 15 residues. V was shortened by 0 bases and J by 0 bases, with 10 bases between the two germline ends. Germline CDR1 SGDLS, CDR2 YYNGEE. The CDR3 protein is CASSVGPTDSYEQYF. The CDR3 DNA reads TGTGCCAGCAGCGTAGGTCCGACAGACTCCTACGAGCAGTACTTC.

The chain is built from TRBV27 and TRBJ1-5, with D possibly TRBD1 on 6 matching bases. The CDR3 is 13 amino acids. V gave up 4 bases and J gave up 7 bases, with 11 bases separating them. Germline V gene sequence: CDR1 MNHEY, CDR2 SMNVEV (reference sequence). The CDR3 DNA reads as TGTGCCAGCAGTTGGGCAGGGGAGCAGCCCCAGCATTTT. It specifies CASSWAGEQPQHF.

V gene TRBV5-5 combines with J gene TRBJ1-1; possibly TRBD1 for D (6 bases). Germline assignment: CDR1 SGHKS and CDR2 YYEKEE (reference sequence). The CDR3 is 16 residues long. V lost 4 bases and J lost 1, with 17 bases in between. The CDR3 is CASSRTAPTGNTEAFF. The CDR3 DNA follows: TGTGCCAGCAGCCGAACCGCCCCGACAGGGAACACTGAAGCTTTCTTT.

This rearrangement joins TRBV9 to TRBJ2-3; possible D gene TRBD2, 5 bases. Germline V gives CDR1 SGDLS, CDR2 YYNGEE. V lost 0 bases, J lost 7 bases, and 9 bases lay in between. This CDR3 has 13 amino acids. CDR3 region: CASSVEGRYTQYF. Here the CDR3 DNA reads TGTGCCAGCAGCGTAGAAGGGAGATATACGCAGTATTTT.

The rearrangement joins TRBV6-6 to TRBJ2-3; TRBD2 matches 8 bases. The CDR3 has 12 amino acids. After removal of 8 bases from V and 8 bases from J, the junction contained 6 bases not matched to a gene. The germline V gene encodes CDR1 MNHNY and CDR2 SVGAGI (reference sequence). CDR3 nucleotides: TGTGCCAGCGCTTCTAGCGGGCGTACGCAGTATTTT. This translates into CASASSGRTQYF.

The chain employs TRBV7-2 and TRBJ1-1; the D is unclear. V was pared by 10 bases and J by 0 bases, with 12 bases between. This CDR3 region has 13 residues. Germline V gives CDR1 SGHTA, CDR2 FQGNSA. The CDR3 loop is CATRAAVNTEAFF. The CDR3 DNA reads as TGTGCCACAAGGGCGGCAGTGAACACTGAAGCTTTCTTT.

The chain links TRBV11-3 to TRBJ2-1; TRBD2 agrees at 7 bases. CDR1 SGHNT and CDR2 YENEEA come from the germline V gene. V lost 5 bases, J lost 8 bases, and 12 bases stayed unmatched. CDR3 size: 15 residues. CDR3 sequence reads: CASSRGGAGVDEQFF. The CDR3 coding sequence is TGTGCCAGCAGCCGGGGCGGGGCGGGAGTCGATGAGCAGTTCTTC.

The V and J genes are TRBV4-1 and TRBJ2-1; 9 nucleotides match TRBD2. Germline V gene lookup returns CDR1 MGHRA and CDR2 YSYEKL. With V trimmed by 0 bases and J by 11 bases, 8 bases remained unmatched. This CDR3 contains 15 residues. The chain's CDR3 is CASSQEGTSTYKQFF. CDR3 DNA: TGCGCCAGCAGCCAAGAAGGGACTAGCACTTATAAGCAGTTCTTC.

The genes are TRBV24-1 and TRBJ2-1; D perhaps matches TRBD1 (5 bases). V was shortened by 4 bases and J by 7 bases, with 13 bases between the two germline ends. Germline V lookup: CDR1 KGHDR, CDR2 SFDVKD. CDR3 length: 14 amino acids. The CDR3 DNA sequence: TGTGCCACCAGTGACCATAACAGGAGAAATGAGCAGTTCTTC. Encoded protein: CATSDHNRRNEQFF.

The chain carries TRBV6-4 and TRBJ2-2; 10 positions match TRBD1. From germline, CDR1 is MRHNA and CDR2 SNTAGT. V lost 6 bases, J lost 4 bases, and 2 bases stayed unmatched. This CDR3 is built from 14 residues. In DNA, the CDR3 is TGTGCCAGCAGACGGACAGGGGGCACCGGGGAGCTGTTTTTT. It codes for CASRRTGGTGELFF.

The chain combines TRBV7-8 with TRBJ1-1; D gene ambiguous. Germline V lookup: CDR1 SGHVS, CDR2 FQNEAQ. The CDR3 loop spans 15 amino acids. V was clipped by 4 bases and J by 0 bases, with 12 bases between them. This chain's CDR3 is CASSYRLDLNTEAFF. The DNA for the CDR3 is TGTGCCAGCAGCTATAGACTTGATCTGAACACTGAAGCTTTCTTT.

The chain uses TRBV3-1 (or the pseudogene TRBV3-2) and TRBJ1-2, with D hard to call. The CDR3 has 15 residues. V shed 4 bases and J shed 9 bases, with 21 bases lying between them. From germline, CDR1 is LGHDT and CDR2 YNNKEL (reference sequence). CDR3 DNA sequence: TGTGCCAGCAGCCCAGGAGCCGGGGAGTCAGCCAGCTACACCTTC. Its protein product is CASSPGAGESASYTF.

This clone was recorded once. Additional DNA sequences in this sample encode the identical CDR3. The chain links TRBV7-2 to TRBJ2-7, with 12 bases fitting TRBD2. V shed 5 bases, J shed 4 bases, and the junction held 3 bases outside the gene matches. The CDR3 sequence is 14 residues long. Germline V gene data show CDR1 as SGHTA and CDR2 as FQGNSA. The CDR3 spells CASSPGTSGYEQYF. The CDR3 DNA reads as TGTGCCAGCAGCCCGGGGACTAGCGGGTACGAGCAGTACTTC.

This rearrangement joins TRBV5-1 to TRBJ2-7; D is perhaps TRBD1 (5 bases). With 3 bases removed from V and 0 bases from J, the gap between germline ends came to 16 bases. Germline CDR1 and CDR2: SGHRS and YFSETQ. There are 16 residues in the CDR3. For the CDR3, the DNA is TGCGCCAGCAGCTCCCATACAGGTACGAGCTCCTACGAGCAGTACTTC. It specifies CASSSHTGTSSYEQYF.

V and J are TRBV30 and TRBJ1-1; D might be TRBD1 (5 bases). Germline lookup yields CDR1 GTSNPN and CDR2 SVGIG (reference sequence). The CDR3 sequence is 13 residues long. Trimming shortened V by 3 bases and J by 1 base, and 9 bases separated the two germline ends. The CDR3 bases are TGTGCCTGGAGATATGGGGGGAACACTGAAGCTTTCTTT. It is translated as CAWRYGGNTEAFF.

The chain has TRBV7-3 and TRBJ2-1; 11 bases are a match to TRBD2. The germline V gene has CDR1 SGHTA and CDR2 FQGTGA. The junction had 5 bases not matched to a gene; V was cut back by 1 base and J by 0 bases. The length of the CDR3 is 18 residues. CDR3 region: CASSLRPLAGGSYNEQFF. The CDR3 DNA is TGTGCCAGCAGCTTAAGGCCTCTAGCGGGGGGCTCCTACAATGAGCAGTTCTTC.